The T cell receptor (beta chain) under discussion was sequenced for a study of blood T cell repertoires in COVID-19. This clone turned up a few times. In the original processing: Reference gene primers were amplified, and this amplification served to estimate nucleated cell counts. This table comes from immunoSEQ multiplex PCR, and its TCRdb copy is limited to in-frame clones, with some not included. That table gives V, J and clone size, and the DNA gave D and trimming. The sample lists 45,000 to 55,000 clones, roughly 84% occurring once. V was clipped by 5 bases and J by 0 bases, with 7 bases between them. This CDR3 is 13 amino acids long. Germline CDR1 SGHDN, CDR2 FVKESK.

The sample was peripheral blood. The sequence derives from a middle-aged man with active COVID-19. The rearrangement uses TRBV14 and TRBJ1-1, with D unclear. CDR3 protein: CASSAGLNTEAFF. DNA of the CDR3: TGTGCCAGCAGCGCAGGATTGAACACTGAAGCTTTCTTT.